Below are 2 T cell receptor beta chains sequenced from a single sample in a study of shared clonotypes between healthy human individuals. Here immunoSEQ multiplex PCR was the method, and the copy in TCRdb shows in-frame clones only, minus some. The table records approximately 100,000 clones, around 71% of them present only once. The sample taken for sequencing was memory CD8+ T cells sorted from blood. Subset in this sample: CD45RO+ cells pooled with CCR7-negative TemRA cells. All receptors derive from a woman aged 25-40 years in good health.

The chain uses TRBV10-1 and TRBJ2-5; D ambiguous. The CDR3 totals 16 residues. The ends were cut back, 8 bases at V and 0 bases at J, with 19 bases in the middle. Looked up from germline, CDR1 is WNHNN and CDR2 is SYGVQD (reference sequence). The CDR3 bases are TGCGCCAGCCGAGCTGAACGCTTTGCGTACCAAGAGACCCAGTACTTC. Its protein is CASRAERFAYQETQYF.

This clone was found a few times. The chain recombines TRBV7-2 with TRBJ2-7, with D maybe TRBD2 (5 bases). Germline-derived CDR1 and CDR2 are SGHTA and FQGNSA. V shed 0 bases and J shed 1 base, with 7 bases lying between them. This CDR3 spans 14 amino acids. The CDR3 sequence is CASSLAGVSYEQYF. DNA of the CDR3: TGTGCCAGCAGCTTAGCCGGGGTTTCCTACGAGCAGTACTTC.